A selection of T cell receptor beta chains follows, all from one sample in a study of radiation and T cells in renal cell carcinoma. The protocol was immunoSEQ multiplex PCR, while the TCRdb copy is restricted to in-frame clones and leaves out a portion. The sample lists 100,000 to 150,000 clones; 70% to 90% were seen once. The sequencing here drew on blood, taken from a patient whose treatment included radiotherapy and nephrectomy. The receptors shown here come from a woman in her 70s with renal cell carcinoma. Both conserved end residues are part of each CDR3. A D gene is named only where the DNA matches it firmly. A row's size may be missing; if present it is once, few, many or a size class.

V gene	J gene	clone size	D gene	CDR3 length	CDR3 protein	CDR3 DNA
TRBV19	TRBJ2-5	NA	NA	13	CASSRSLQETQYF	TGTGCCAGTAGTAGGTCCCTACAGGAGACCCAGTACTTC
TRBV28	TRBJ1-5	NA	TRBD1	15	CASSLGQGFRQPQHF	TGTGCCAGCAGTTTAGGACAGGGTTTTAGACAGCCCCAGCATTTT
TRBV11-3	TRBJ2-1	NA	NA	15	CASSSRGPGVNEQFF	TGTGCCAGCAGCTCCCGGGGCCCCGGGGTCAATGAGCAGTTCTTC
TRBV11-3	TRBJ1-1	NA	NA	15	CASSQIRDKNTEAFF	TGTGCCAGCAGCCAGATCCGGGACAAAAACACTGAAGCTTTCTTT
TRBV5-1	TRBJ1-1	NA	NA	16	CASSLPPRLGSTEAFF	TGCGCCAGCAGCTTACCTCCCAGGCTGGGTAGCACTGAAGCTTTCTTT
TRBV7-2	TRBJ2-1	once	TRBD1	15	CASSAGTGAYNEQFF	TGTGCCAGCAGCGCCGGGACAGGGGCCTACAATGAGCAGTTCTTC
TRBV27	TRBJ1-5	NA	TRBD1	16	CASSSGQGIGNQPQHF	TGTGCCAGCAGTTCGGGACAGGGGATTGGCAATCAGCCCCAGCATTTT
TRBV7-2	TRBJ2-2	NA	NA	15	CASSFRQFNTGELFF	TGTGCCAGCAGCTTTCGACAGTTCAACACCGGGGAGCTGTTTTTT
TRBV7-3	TRBJ2-7	NA	TRBD1	15	CASSLTPGGYYEQYF	TGTGCCAGCAGCTTAACCCCAGGGGGATACTACGAGCAGTACTTC
TRBV19	TRBJ2-3	NA	NA	14	CASRNLGDTDTQYF	TGTGCCAGCAGGAACCTCGGTGACACAGATACGCAGTATTTT
TRBV28	TRBJ2-7	NA	NA	14	CASRGPGSSYEQYF	TGTGCCAGCAGGGGCCCGGGGAGCTCCTACGAGCAGTACTTC
TRBV30	TRBJ2-1	NA	NA	13	CAWSATLIGEQFF	TGTGCCTGGAGTGCGACCCTTATAGGGGAGCAGTTCTTC
TRBV9	TRBJ1-2	NA	NA	14	CASSGPGVYYGYTF	TGTGCCAGCAGCGGGCCCGGGGTGTACTATGGCTACACCTTC
TRBV5-4	TRBJ1-1	NA	TRBD1	13	CASSITGGTEAFF	TGTGCCAGCAGCATAACAGGGGGCACTGAAGCTTTCTTT
TRBV19	TRBJ2-5	NA	NA	11	CASSNGETQYF	TGTGCCAGTAGTAACGGAGAGACCCAGTACTTC
TRBV19	TRBJ1-4	NA	NA	13	CAVRAGEREKLFF	TGTGCCGTAAGAGCGGGGGAAAGGGAAAAACTGTTTTTT
TRBV9	TRBJ2-1	NA	NA	16	CASSVASTGTHNEQFF	TGTGCCAGCAGCGTAGCCTCTACCGGGACACACAATGAGCAGTTCTTC
TRBV20-1	TRBJ1-2	few	NA	8	CSASGYTF	TGCAGTGCTAGCGGCTACACCTTC
TRBV4-1	TRBJ1-6	NA	NA	15	CASSQVVGGNSPLHF	TGCGCCAGCAGCCAAGTCGTGGGGGGGAATTCACCCCTCCACTTT
TRBV5-4	TRBJ2-1	NA	NA	15	CASSLTTEPYNEQFF	TGTGCCAGCAGCTTGACAACCGAACCATACAATGAGCAGTTCTTC
TRBV6-1	TRBJ1-1	once	NA	13	CASSEAGRTEAFF	TGTGCCAGCAGTGAGGCAGGGAGGACTGAAGCTTTCTTT
TRBV7-7	TRBJ2-5	NA	NA	13	CASSLGVVETQYF	TGTGCTAGCAGCTTAGGAGTGGTTGAGACCCAGTACTTC
TRBV6-1	TRBJ1-5	NA	NA	16	CASSEHTGRGNQPQHF	TGTGCCAGCAGTGAACATACAGGACGGGGCAATCAGCCCCAGCATTTT
TRBV11-3	TRBJ1-1	NA	NA	13	CASSLQGRSEAFF	TGTGCCAGCAGCTTACAGGGACGGTCTGAAGCTTTCTTT
TRBV5-6	TRBJ2-2	NA	NA	13	CASSSGSAGELFF	TGTGCCAGCAGCTCAGGTAGCGCCGGGGAGCTGTTTTTT
TRBV7-3	TRBJ1-5	NA	NA	14	CASSPRGGNQPQHF	TGTGCCAGCAGCCCCCGAGGGGGCAATCAGCCCCAGCATTTT
TRBV7-3	TRBJ2-2	NA	TRBD2	15	CASSPVGLAAGELFF	TGTGCCAGCAGCCCCGTCGGACTAGCGGCCGGGGAGCTGTTTTTT
TRBV28	TRBJ2-5	NA	NA	11	CASCREETQYF	TGTGCCAGTTGCAGGGAAGAGACCCAGTACTTC
TRBV19	TRBJ1-6	NA	NA	14	CASTRGGSVEPLHF	TGTGCCAGTACCCGAGGAGGGTCAGTGGAACCCCTCCACTTT
TRBV4-1	TRBJ1-3	NA	NA	15	CASSQVGGAGNTIYF	TGCGCCAGCAGCCAAGTGGGAGGAGCTGGAAACACCATATATTTT
TRBV19	TRBJ2-7	NA	NA	13	CASSIRQSYEQYF	TGTGCCAGTAGTATAAGACAATCCTACGAGCAGTACTTC
TRBV13	TRBJ1-1	NA	TRBD1	14	CASSTPGQAEEAFF	TGTGCCAGCAGCACCCCAGGACAGGCGGAGGAAGCTTTCTTT
TRBV19	TRBJ1-5	NA	NA	13	CASNGVGGQPQHF	TGTGCCAGTAACGGCGTAGGCGGTCAGCCCCAGCATTTT
TRBV4-2	TRBJ2-3	NA	NA	14	CASSQDPSTDTQYF	TGTGCCAGCAGCCAAGATCCTAGCACAGATACGCAGTATTTT
TRBV28	TRBJ1-1	NA	TRBD1	15	CASSVTGEINTEAFF	TGTGCCAGCAGTGTCACAGGGGAGATAAACACTGAAGCTTTCTTT
TRBV9	TRBJ1-6	NA	NA	14	CASSVVGENSPLHF	TGTGCCAGCAGCGTAGTAGGAGAAAATTCACCCCTCCACTTT
TRBV6-1	TRBJ2-5	NA	TRBD2	14	CASRVLAGGETQYF	TGTGCCAGCAGGGTTCTAGCGGGGGGAGAGACCCAGTACTTC
TRBV29-1	TRBJ1-2	NA	TRBD1	12	CSVAGTVGGYTF	TGCAGCGTGGCCGGGACAGTGGGTGGCTACACCTTC
TRBV5-1	TRBJ1-2	NA	NA	15	CASSIGRVADYGYTF	TGCGCCAGCAGCATCGGAAGGGTCGCAGACTATGGCTACACCTTC
TRBV15	TRBJ1-1	NA	NA	15	CATSRAGHQNTEAFF	TGTGCCACCAGCAGGGCGGGACACCAAAACACTGAAGCTTTCTTT
TRBV7-2	TRBJ2-3	NA	NA	15	CASSEEGRNTDTQYF	TGTGCCAGCAGCGAAGAAGGCAGAAACACAGATACGCAGTATTTT